These 18 T cell receptor beta chains came from one sample sequenced in a study of vaccination and CD4 T cells after COVID-19. Treatment in this sample: roughly 10-day PBMC culture with coronavirus spike peptide pools or control peptides (ViraFEST assay). These receptors are not linked to any known antigen. Oncomine TCR Beta short-read sequencing was applied to DNA from cultured CD4+ T cells. TCRdb itself ran the PCR reads through MiXCR, one entry per CDR3 protein. The sample consists of some 13,000 distinct CDR3 sequences, roughly 57% of them appearing once. The sequencing input was CD4+ T cells from blood, cultured in vitro. The receptors originated from a human donor who had recovered from COVID-19.

This clonotype was observed a few times. The chain combines TRBV6-2 or TRBV6-3 with TRBJ1-3; D not resolved. Per the germline V gene, CDR1 is MNHEY and CDR2 is SVGEGT. Trimming took 2 bases from V and 4 from J, leaving 12 bases between them. CDR3 length: 15 amino acids. CDR3 amino acids: CASSYGLGIGNTIYF. The CDR3 region has the DNA TGTGCCAGCAGTTACGGACTAGGGATCGGAAACACCATATATTTT.

V usage is TRBV7-8 and J usage is TRBJ1-5; D not resolved. V lost 4 bases and J lost 7, with 11 bases in between. CDR1 and CDR2 from the germline V gene are SGHVS and FQNEAQ. The CDR3 length is 13 residues. The CDR3 DNA reads TGTGCCAGCAGCTATTCAAGGGAACAGCCCCAGCATTTT. Translation: CASSYSREQPQHF. Drawing the rest from reference TRBV7-8 and TRBJ1-5, the complete variable domain is GAGVSQSPRYKVAKRGQDVALRCDPISGHVSLFWYQQALGQGPEFLTYFQNEAQLDKSGLPSDRFFAERPEGSVSTLKIQRTQQEDSAVYLCASSYSREQPQHFGDGTRLSIL.

The chain uses TRBV7-2 and TRBJ2-5; 7 bases are a match to TRBD1. The germline gives CDR1 SGHTA, CDR2 FQGNSA. With 5 bases clipped from V and 2 bases from J, the junction kept 11 bases outside the gene matches. There are 16 residues in the CDR3. The CDR3 protein is CASSPLFGTDQETQYF. For the CDR3, the DNA is TGTGCCAGCAGCCCTCTTTTTGGGACAGATCAAGAGACCCAGTACTTC.

The J gene is TRBJ1-1, the V gene TRBV19; possibly TRBD1 for D (5 bases). Between the trimmed V and J ends, which lost 7 bases and 11 bases, there was a span of 17 bases. This CDR3 is 12 amino acids long. Germline loops: CDR1 LNHDA, CDR2 SQIVND (reference sequence). The chain's CDR3 is CASNVGGEGAFF. DNA for the CDR3: TGTGCCAGTAATGTCGGGGGGGAGGGTGCTTTCTTT.

The chain is built from TRBV6-2 or TRBV6-3 and TRBJ2-6; D is undetermined. CDR3 length: 14 amino acids. Germline-derived CDR1 and CDR2 are MNHEY and SVGEGT. Between the trimmed V and J ends, which lost 2 bases and 0 bases, there was a span of 2 bases. CDR3 protein: CASSYSSGANVLTF. CDR3 coding DNA: TGTGCCAGCAGTTACAGCTCTGGGGCCAACGTCCTGACTTTC.

The chain uses TRBV14 and TRBJ1-1, with D possibly being TRBD1 (6 bases). Trimming cost V 4 bases and J 11 bases, with 26 bases left between them. The germline gives CDR1 SGHDN, CDR2 FVKESK. The CDR3 spans 16 residues. The CDR3: CASSRGGPSTSPAAFF. The CDR3 DNA sequence: TGTGCCAGCAGCCGGGGGGGGCCTTCAACCTCCCCCGCGGCTTTCTTT.

In DNA form, the CDR3 reads TGTGCCAGCAGCTCTTGGTTCGTTCAGAACAATGAGCAGTTCTTC. It codes for CASSSWFVQNNEQFF. V is TRBV11-2 and J is TRBJ2-1; no clear D gene. Trimming stripped 4 bases from V and 5 bases from J, with 15 bases between. This CDR3 is built from 15 residues. Per the germline V gene, CDR1 is SGHAT and CDR2 is FQNNGV.

This clonotype was picked up a small number of times. The V gene is TRBV6-1, the J gene TRBJ1-1; D is perhaps TRBD1 (5 bases). In germline, CDR1 is MNHNS, CDR2 SASEGT. The length of the CDR3 is 14 residues. Trimming stripped 6 bases from V and 1 base from J, with 12 bases between. CDR3 sequence: CASRYGGPNTEAFF. CDR3 coding DNA: TGTGCCAGCAGATATGGGGGACCGAACACTGAAGCTTTCTTT.

The rearrangement links TRBV12-3 or TRBV12-4 to TRBJ2-4; 8 nucleotides align to TRBD2. This CDR3 region has 15 residues. V trimming: 2 bases; J trimming: 0 bases; junction bases outside the gene matches: 0. CDR3 in amino acids: CASSLLAGAKNIQYF. As DNA, the CDR3 is TGTGCCAGCAGTTTACTAGCGGGAGCCAAAAACATTCAGTACTTC.

The chain recombines TRBV7-9 with TRBJ2-1; 12 bases are shared with TRBD2. CDR3 size: 16 residues. V shed 5 bases and J 2 bases; nucleotides not matched to a gene: 4. Germline V gives CDR1 SEHNR, CDR2 FQNEAQ (reference sequence). The CDR3 region is CASSRLAGATYNEQFF. CDR3 nucleotides: TGTGCCAGCAGCAGACTAGCGGGAGCCACCTACAATGAGCAGTTCTTC.

The sample holds a few counts of this clonotype. The rearrangement joins TRBV27 to TRBJ1-2; 8 bases are shared with TRBD1. This CDR3 region has 14 residues. Trimming cost V 5 bases and J 4 bases; bases outside gene matches: 6. Germline V lookup: CDR1 MNHEY, CDR2 SMNVEV (reference sequence). In DNA, the CDR3 is TGTGCCAGCAGTCCGAGGGACAGGCCCTATGGCTACACCTTC. Its protein is CASSPRDRPYGYTF.

This clonotype was detected only a few times. The chain couples TRBV20-1 to TRBJ1-5; D uncertain. This CDR3 is 13 amino acids long. The V gene lost 3 bases and the J gene lost 6 bases, with 12 bases spanning the gap. Germline assignment: CDR1 DFQATT and CDR2 SNEGSKA (reference sequence). CDR3 in DNA: TGCAGTGCTAGCGAGTTTCGTGGTCAGCCCCAGCATTTT. It translates to CSASEFRGQPQHF.

This clonotype showed up just once. The chain is built from TRBV27 and TRBJ2-1, with D possibly being TRBD1 (6 bases). The CDR3 consists of 15 residues. The germline V gene has CDR1 MNHEY and CDR2 SMNVEV (reference sequence). V was pared by 3 bases and J by 2 bases, with 11 bases between. The CDR3 is CASSFRRQAYNEQFF. In DNA, the CDR3 is TGTGCCAGCAGTTTCAGGAGACAGGCCTACAATGAGCAGTTCTTC.

The chain recombines TRBV27 with TRBJ2-5; 9 nucleotides line up with TRBD1. The V and J ends lost 3 bases and 7 bases, in that order; junction bases with no gene match: 12. This CDR3 has 16 amino acids. CDR1 is MNHEY, CDR2 SMNVEV, per germline (reference sequence). CDR3 sequence: CASSLVGQGYSATQYF. The CDR3 DNA follows: TGTGCCAGCAGTTTGGTTGGACAGGGGTATTCGGCGACCCAGTACTTC.

The gene calls are TRBV6-1 and TRBJ1-5; TRBD1 might be the D (5 bases). The V gene's germline CDR1 is MNHNS and CDR2 SASEGT. Trimming cost V 2 bases and J 13 bases, with 12 bases left between them. The CDR3 extends over 12 amino acids. The CDR3: CASSESGARQHF. As DNA, the CDR3 is TGTGCCAGCAGTGAATCTGGGGCCCGGCAGCATTTT.

The V gene is TRBV6-1, the J gene TRBJ1-2; D possibly corresponds to TRBD1 (5 bases). The CDR3 contains 15 residues. The germline V and J ends were trimmed by 5 bases and 4 bases, with 17 bases remaining between them. Germline V gene lookup returns CDR1 MNHNS and CDR2 SASEGT. This CDR3 is CASSRDRTPAYGYTF. CDR3 coding DNA: TGTGCCAGCAGTCGTGACCGGACACCCGCCTATGGCTACACCTTC.

The rearrangement uses TRBV20-1 and TRBJ1-6; possibly TRBD1 for D (5 bases). V gave up 2 bases and J gave up 0 bases, with 11 bases separating them. Germline assignment: CDR1 DFQATT and CDR2 SNEGSKA (reference sequence). The CDR3 loop spans 16 amino acids. CDR3 nucleotides: TGCAGTGCTAGAACAGGATCGGGCTCCTATAATTCACCCCTCCACTTT. Its protein is CSARTGSGSYNSPLHF.

This clonotype was seen a single time. The chain couples TRBV28 to TRBJ2-2; 9 bases line up with TRBD2. CDR1 MDHEN and CDR2 SYDVKM come from the germline V gene. V lost 2 bases and J lost 5; bases outside the gene matches: 0. The CDR3 consists of 14 residues. The chain's CDR3 is CASSLLAGTGELFF. CDR3 in DNA: TGTGCCAGCAGTTTACTAGCGGGGACCGGGGAGCTGTTTTTT.